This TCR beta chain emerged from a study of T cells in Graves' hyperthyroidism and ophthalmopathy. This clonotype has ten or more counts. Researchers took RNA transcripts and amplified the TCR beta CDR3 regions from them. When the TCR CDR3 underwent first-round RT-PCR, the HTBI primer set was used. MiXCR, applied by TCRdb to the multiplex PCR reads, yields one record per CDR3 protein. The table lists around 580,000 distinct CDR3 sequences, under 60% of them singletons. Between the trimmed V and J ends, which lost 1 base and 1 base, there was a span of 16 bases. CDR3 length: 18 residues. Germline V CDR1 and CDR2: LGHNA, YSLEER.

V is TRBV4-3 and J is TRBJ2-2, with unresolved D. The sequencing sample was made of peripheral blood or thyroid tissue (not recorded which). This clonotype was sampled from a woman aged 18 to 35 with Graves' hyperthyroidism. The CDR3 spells CASSQAQTTDLNTGELFF. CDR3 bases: TGCGCCAGCAGCCAAGCCCAGACAACCGACCTGAACACCGGGGAGCTGTTTTTT.